A single sample gave rise to the 3 T cell receptor beta chains below, sequenced in a study of OX40 agonist ivuxolimab in advanced cancers. Profiled with immunoSEQ multiplex PCR; TCRdb holds only in-frame clones, not every one. The data contain tens of thousands of clones, about 93% of them singletons. This specimen consisted of CD4+ or CD8+ T cells sorted from blood, obtained in a trial of the OX40 agonist ivuxolimab. The receptors originated from an adult with an advanced solid tumor such as melanoma, head and neck, liver or kidney cancer.

V and J are TRBV5-6 and TRBJ1-1; unclear D gene. The germline CDR1 and CDR2 sequences are SGHDT and YYEEEE. The CDR3 has 13 amino acids. The ends were cut back, 1 base at V and 2 bases at J, with 6 bases in the middle. In nucleotides, the CDR3 is TGTGCCAGCAGCTTGACAGAAAACACTGAAGCTTTCTTT. The encoded protein is CASSLTENTEAFF.

The chain combines TRBV19 with TRBJ2-7, with 7 bases that match TRBD1. The CDR3 totals 15 residues. Germline trimming cut 3 bases from V and 3 bases from J; bases unmatched to any gene: 8. The germline gives CDR1 LNHDA, CDR2 SQIVND (reference sequence). CDR3 amino acids: CASSIGTGTVYEQYF. CDR3 nucleotides: TGTGCCAGTAGTATCGGGACCGGGACAGTCTACGAGCAGTACTTC.

The V and J genes are TRBV5-6 and TRBJ2-2; tentative D call: TRBD2 (6 bases). The CDR3 length is 16 residues. Trimming removed 2 bases at V and 0 bases at J, with 11 bases between. Germline CDR1 and CDR2: SGHDT and YYEEEE. CDR3 sequence: CASSFRGSTNTGELFF. In nucleotides, the CDR3 is TGTGCCAGCAGCTTCCGGGGGTCAACGAACACCGGGGAGCTGTTTTTT.